Presented here are 12 T cell receptor beta chains from one specimen sequenced in a study of OX40 agonist ivuxolimab in advanced cancers. Assay: immunoSEQ multiplex PCR; the TCRdb copy retains only in-frame clones and omits some. The table shows about 79,000 clones, with roughly 90% occurring only once. Sequencing was performed on CD4+ or CD8+ T cells sorted from blood, taken in a trial of the OX40 agonist ivuxolimab. Receptors were obtained from an adult with an advanced solid tumor such as melanoma, head and neck, liver or kidney cancer.

The V and J genes are TRBV12-5 and TRBJ2-7; 8 bases map to TRBD1. The CDR3 extends over 17 amino acids. From germline, CDR1 is LGHNT and CDR2 FRNRAP. V shed 2 bases and J 2 bases; nucleotides not matched to a gene: 11. This CDR3 reads CASGLSPGTGYAYEQYF. CDR3 bases: TGTGCTAGTGGTTTGTCCCCCGGGACAGGCTACGCCTACGAGCAGTACTTC.

Concerning this clone: One end of the junction varies from germline; a read error may be responsible. The CDR3 protein is CASSSDSTNTGELFF. The CDR3 DNA follows: TGTGCTAGCAGCTCGGACAGCACGAACACCGGGGAGCTGTTTTTT. The chain uses TRBV7-7 and TRBJ2-2; D perhaps matches TRBD1 (6 bases). CDR3 length: 15 amino acids. CDR1 and CDR2 (germline): SSHAT, FNYEAQ (reference sequence).

The CDR3 region has the DNA TGCGCCACCCGGGGGGGGGCGTCCTACGAGCAGTACTTC. Protein sequence: CATRGGASYEQYF. This sequence joins TRBV10-2 and TRBJ2-7; 8 bases line up with TRBD2. The CDR3 totals 13 residues. V was pared by 10 bases and J by 1 base, with 6 bases of the junction left unmatched. The germline CDR1 and CDR2 sequences are WSHSY and SAAADI.

V usage is TRBV5-4 and J usage is TRBJ2-6; D uncertain. The CDR3 totals 15 residues. Germline CDR1 reads SGHNT; CDR2 reads YYREEE (reference sequence). Trimming pared 2 bases from V and 0 bases from J, leaving 6 bases between. The CDR3 DNA sequence: TGTGCCAGCAGCTTTTGGATCTCTGGGGCCAACGTCCTGACTTTC. Translating gives CASSFWISGANVLTF.

The chain recombines TRBV2 with TRBJ1-5; TRBD1 agrees at 8 bases. Germline values: CDR1 SNHLY, CDR2 FYNNEI. V was clipped by 3 bases and J by 5 bases; unmatched bases: 15. The CDR3 is 18 residues long. The CDR3 region is CASSDMGQVKQGDQPQHF. Here the CDR3 DNA reads TGTGCCAGCAGTGATATGGGACAGGTTAAACAAGGTGATCAGCCCCAGCATTTT.

Within the sample, this clone is medium-sized. V is TRBV4-2 and J is TRBJ1-4; unclear D gene. The CDR3 sequence is 14 residues long. The ends were cut back, 0 bases at V and 8 bases at J, with 10 bases in the middle. The V gene's germline CDR1 is LGHNA and CDR2 YNFKEQ. The CDR3 nucleotides are TGTGCCAGCAGCCAAGAGGAAGGAGTCGAAAAACTGTTTTTT. Translation: CASSQEEGVEKLFF.

The chain carries TRBV25-1 and TRBJ1-4, with D uncertain. The CDR3 contains 17 residues. V was trimmed by 4 bases and J by 4 bases, leaving 19 bases between them. The germline V gene encodes CDR1 MGHDK and CDR2 SYGVNS. The CDR3 bases are TGTGCCAGCAGTGTCTCGGGTCTGGGCGGCTATAATGAAAAACTGTTTTTT. Amino acid sequence: CASSVSGLGGYNEKLFF. Full variable domain (remainder filled in from reference TRBV25-1 and TRBJ1-4): EADIYQTPRYLVIGTGKKITLECSQTMGHDKMYWYQQDPGMELHLIHYSYGVNSTEKGDLSSESTVSRIRTEHFPLTLESARPSHTSQYLCASSVSGLGGYNEKLFFGSGTQLSVL.

This rearrangement joins TRBV7-2 to TRBJ1-1, with TRBD1 as a possible D gene (5 bases). The ends were cut back, 4 bases at V and 10 bases at J, with 19 bases in the middle. In germline, CDR1 is SGHTA, CDR2 FQGNSA. The CDR3 is 14 amino acids. CDR3 sequence reads: CASSSRASLSIAFF. CDR3 bases: TGTGCCAGCAGCTCCAGGGCCTCGCTCTCCATAGCTTTCTTT. Filled out from reference TRBV7-2 and TRBJ1-1, the complete variable domain reads GAGVSQSPSNKVTEKGKDVELRCDPISGHTALYWYRQSLGQGLEFLIYFQGNSAPDKSGLPSDRFSAERTGGSVSTLTIQRTQQEDSAVYLCASSSRASLSIAFFGQGTRLTVV.

The chain employs TRBV27 and TRBJ2-2, with 10 positions matching TRBD1. With 5 bases clipped from V and 7 bases from J, the junction kept 7 bases outside the gene matches. The CDR3 is 15 residues long. CDR1 and CDR2 from the germline V gene are MNHEY and SMNVEV (reference sequence). The CDR3 sequence: CASSAGTGVFGELFF. CDR3 DNA sequence: TGTGCCAGCAGTGCGGGGACAGGGGTTTTCGGGGAGCTGTTTTTT.

Turning to this clone: Other DNA sequences of this sample code for an identical CDR3. The chain combines TRBV27 with TRBJ1-1, with 9 bases aligning to TRBD1. There are 13 residues in the CDR3. Germline CDR1 and CDR2: MNHEY and SMNVEV (reference sequence). V shed 3 bases, J shed 4 bases, and the junction held 0 bases outside the gene matches. The CDR3 here is CASSLDRGTEAFF. In DNA, the CDR3 is TGTGCCAGCAGTTTGGACAGGGGCACTGAAGCTTTCTTT.

This chain joins TRBV29-1 and TRBJ1-2, with 7 bases aligning to TRBD1. The germline V gene encodes CDR1 SQVTM and CDR2 ANQGSEA. Trimming removed 0 bases from V and 2 bases from J; junction bases left unmatched: 3. This CDR3 has 14 amino acids. The CDR3 nucleotides read TGCAGCGTTGAAGATCCGGACAGGAACTATGGCTACACCTTC. This codes for CSVEDPDRNYGYTF.

J is TRBJ2-7 and V is TRBV5-5; 10 positions match TRBD1. The CDR3 spans 17 residues. V lost 3 bases, J lost 2 bases, and 11 bases stayed unmatched. The germline V gene encodes CDR1 SGHKS and CDR2 YYEKEE (reference sequence). CDR3 nucleotides: TGTGCCAGCAGCTACCTCTTCGGACAGGGGGAGGCCTACGAGCAGTACTTC. Translation: CASSYLFGQGEAYEQYF.